The present T cell receptor beta chain was sequenced within a study of blood T cell repertoires in COVID-19. The CDR3 sequence is 20 residues long. Original processing notes: From reference gene primer amplification, estimates of nucleated cell counts were derived. Only in-frame clones appear in the TCRdb table, and some are missing; sequencing was by immunoSEQ multiplex PCR. V, J and clone size derive from that table, while D and trimming were established from the DNA sequence. The sample has hundreds of thousands of clones, 80% to 90% seen once. The specimen was peripheral blood. The V gene is TRBV12-2, the J gene TRBJ2-3; the DNA was not used to check the table's D call, TRBD1. TRBV12-2 is recorded as a pseudogene. The origin of this receptor is a woman aged 18 to 35 with acute or convalescent COVID-19. This CDR3 is CASRSVELAWTGELVGTQYF. The CDR3, as DNA: TGTGCAAGTCGCTCAGTAGAACTTGCGTGGACAGGGGAATTGGTGGGTACGCAGTATTTT.